Given below is one T cell receptor beta chain in context. Its specificity is not known. Produced via immunoSEQ multiplex PCR; TCRdb's table is partial and in-frame only. The sample holds 2,500,000 or so clones; approximately 94% are singletons and the top ten take 0.13% to 0.15%. The sample is drawn from a study of shared clonotypes between healthy human individuals. Across the whole study: Each donor had three CD4 naive, three CD4 memory, two CD8 naive and one CD8 memory plate. Overall study results and limits: Larger richness was generally estimated for naive than memory subsets. Owing to a small donor count, the genetic and exposure-history diversity represented was limited.

Into CD45RA+ naive and CD45RA-negative memory subsets, the CD4+ cells were split. This CDR3 contains 15 residues. Germline CDR1 reads PRHDT; CDR2 reads FYEKMQ (reference sequence). V shed 6 bases, J shed 2 bases, and the junction held 6 bases outside the gene matches. The sequence derives from a man between 18 and 29 years old in good health. The rearrangement uses TRBV13 and TRBJ2-5; TRBD2 aligns across 10 bases. Sequences were obtained from naive CD4+ T cells sorted from blood. As to subset: CD45RA+ positively selected. The CDR3: CASSPTSGAQETQYF. The CDR3 nucleotides read TGTGCCAGCAGTCCTACTAGCGGGGCACAAGAGACCCAGTACTTC.